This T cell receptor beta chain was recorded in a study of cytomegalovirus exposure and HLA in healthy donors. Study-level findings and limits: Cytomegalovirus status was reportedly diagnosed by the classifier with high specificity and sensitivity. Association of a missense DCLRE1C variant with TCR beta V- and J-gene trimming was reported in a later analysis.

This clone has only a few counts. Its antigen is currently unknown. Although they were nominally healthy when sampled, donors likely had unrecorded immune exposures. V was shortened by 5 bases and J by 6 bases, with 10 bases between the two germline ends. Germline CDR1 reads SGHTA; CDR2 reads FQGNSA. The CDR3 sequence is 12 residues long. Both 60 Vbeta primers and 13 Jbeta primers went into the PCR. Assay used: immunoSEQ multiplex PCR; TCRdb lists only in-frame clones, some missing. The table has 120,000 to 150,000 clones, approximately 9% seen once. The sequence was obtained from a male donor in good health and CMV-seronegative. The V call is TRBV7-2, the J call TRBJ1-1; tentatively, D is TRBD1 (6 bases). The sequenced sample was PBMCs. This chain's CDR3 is CASSQGTPEAFF. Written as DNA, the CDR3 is TGTGCCAGCAGCCAAGGGACACCTGAAGCTTTCTTT.